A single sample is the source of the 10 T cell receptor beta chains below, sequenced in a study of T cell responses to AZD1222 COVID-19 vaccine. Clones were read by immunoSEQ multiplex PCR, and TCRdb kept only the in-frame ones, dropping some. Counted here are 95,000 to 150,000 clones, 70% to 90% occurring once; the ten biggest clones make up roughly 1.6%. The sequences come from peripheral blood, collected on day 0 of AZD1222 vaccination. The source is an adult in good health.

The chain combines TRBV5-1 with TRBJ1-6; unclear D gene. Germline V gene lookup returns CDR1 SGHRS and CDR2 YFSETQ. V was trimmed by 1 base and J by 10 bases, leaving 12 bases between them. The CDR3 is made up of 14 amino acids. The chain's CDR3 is CASSLRVGGSPLHF. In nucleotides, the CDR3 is TGCGCCAGCAGCTTGAGGGTGGGAGGATCACCCCTCCACTTT.

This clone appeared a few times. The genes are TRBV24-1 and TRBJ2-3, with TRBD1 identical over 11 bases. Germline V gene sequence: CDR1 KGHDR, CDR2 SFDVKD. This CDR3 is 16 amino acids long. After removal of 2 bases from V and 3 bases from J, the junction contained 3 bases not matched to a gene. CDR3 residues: CATSDSGTGGTDTQYF. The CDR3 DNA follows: TGTGCCACCAGTGATTCCGGGACAGGGGGTACAGATACGCAGTATTTT.

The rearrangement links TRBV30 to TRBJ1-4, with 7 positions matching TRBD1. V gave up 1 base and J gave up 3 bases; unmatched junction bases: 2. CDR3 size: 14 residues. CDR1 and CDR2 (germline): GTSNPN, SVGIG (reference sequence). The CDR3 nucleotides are TGTGCCTGGAGTGCTGACAGGGCTAATGAAAAACTGTTTTTT. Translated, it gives CAWSADRANEKLFF.

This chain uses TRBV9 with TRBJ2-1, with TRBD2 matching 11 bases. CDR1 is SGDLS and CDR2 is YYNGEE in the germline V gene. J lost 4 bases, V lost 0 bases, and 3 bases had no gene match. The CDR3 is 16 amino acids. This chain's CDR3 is CASSVEGLAAYNEQFF. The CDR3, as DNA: TGTGCCAGCAGCGTAGAGGGACTAGCGGCGTACAATGAGCAGTTCTTC. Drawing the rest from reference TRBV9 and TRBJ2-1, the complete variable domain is DSGVTQTPKHLITATGQRVTLRCSPRSGDLSVYWYQQSLDQGLQFLIQYYNGEERAKGNILERFSAQQFPDLHSELNLSSLELGDSALYFCASSVEGLAAYNEQFFGPGTRLTVL.

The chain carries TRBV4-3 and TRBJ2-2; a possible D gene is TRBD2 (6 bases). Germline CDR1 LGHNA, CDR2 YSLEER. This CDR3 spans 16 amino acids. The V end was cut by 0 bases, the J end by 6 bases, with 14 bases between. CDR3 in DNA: TGCGCCAGCAGCCAAGAGTCGGGAGCGTCTGCCGGGGAGCTGTTTTTT. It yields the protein CASSQESGASAGELFF.

The CDR3: CASSLSQPHEQYF. CDR3 DNA sequence: TGTGCCAGCAGTTTATCGCAGCCCCACGAGCAGTACTTC. The rearrangement uses TRBV28 and TRBJ2-7; D is uncertain. The germline V gene has CDR1 MDHEN and CDR2 SYDVKM. There are 13 residues in the CDR3. V was shortened by 1 base and J by 5 bases, with 9 bases between the two germline ends.

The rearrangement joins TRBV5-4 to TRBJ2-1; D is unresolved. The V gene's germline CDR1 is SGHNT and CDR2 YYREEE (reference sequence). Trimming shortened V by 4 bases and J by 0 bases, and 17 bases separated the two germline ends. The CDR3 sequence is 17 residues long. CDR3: CASSRYGVGSSYNEQFF. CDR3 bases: TGTGCCAGCAGCCGCTATGGTGTAGGCAGCTCCTACAATGAGCAGTTCTTC.

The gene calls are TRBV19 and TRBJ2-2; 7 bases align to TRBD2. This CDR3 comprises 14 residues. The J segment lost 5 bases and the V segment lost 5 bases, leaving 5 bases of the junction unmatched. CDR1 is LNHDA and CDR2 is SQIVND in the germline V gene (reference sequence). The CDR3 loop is CASSLREETGELFF. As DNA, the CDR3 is TGTGCCAGTAGTCTCCGGGAGGAGACCGGGGAGCTGTTTTTT.

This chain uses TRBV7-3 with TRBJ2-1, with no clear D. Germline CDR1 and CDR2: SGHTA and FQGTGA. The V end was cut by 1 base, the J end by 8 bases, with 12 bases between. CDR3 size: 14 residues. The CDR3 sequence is CASSLNTPPDEQFF. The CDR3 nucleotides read TGTGCCAGCAGCTTAAATACCCCTCCGGATGAGCAGTTCTTC.

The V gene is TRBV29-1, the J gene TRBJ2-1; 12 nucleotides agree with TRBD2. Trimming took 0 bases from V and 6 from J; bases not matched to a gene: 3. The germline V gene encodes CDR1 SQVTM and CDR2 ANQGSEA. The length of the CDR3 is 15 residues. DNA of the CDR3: TGCAGCGTTGAAGACCCTAGCGGGAGGGCCAATGAGCAGTTCTTC. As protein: CSVEDPSGRANEQFF.